This T cell receptor (beta chain) was obtained from a study of blood T cell repertoires in COVID-19. CDR3 length equals 17 residues. CDR1 SGHNT and CDR2 YYREEE come from the germline V gene (reference sequence). Unmatched junction bases numbered 13, after V lost 4 bases and J lost 6 bases. The repertoire was sequenced with immunoSEQ multiplex PCR; TCRdb's copy has only in-frame clones and lacks some. The sample carries around 300,000 clones, around nine tenths recorded once. This chain connects TRBV5-4 to TRBJ2-7, with 13 positions matching TRBD2. The sequence derives from a middle-aged woman who had recovered from COVID-19. The sample was peripheral blood. The CDR3 spells CASSTTSGRPSAREQYF. For the CDR3, the DNA is TGTGCCAGCAGCACGACTAGCGGGAGGCCCTCGGCTCGCGAGCAGTACTTC.